The T cell receptor beta chain described here comes from a study of a mutant IDH1 vaccine in newly diagnosed glioma. Across the whole study: Vaccination of patients was performed eight times, in weeks 1, 3, 5, 7, 11, 15, 19 and 23. Treatment recipients were about 60% male and around 40% female, and their mean age was around 40 years. Regarding the study as a whole: A vaccine-induced immune response developed in approximately 94% of the patients.

Time point meaning: week 11, during vaccination. Vaccination used 300 ug of mutant IDH1 20-mer peptide per dose, with topical imiquimod. Sequencing used immunoSEQ multiplex PCR; TCRdb keeps in-frame clones, though not all of them. This table holds just over 35,000 clones, about four fifths found once. V lost 0 bases and J lost 4, with 13 bases in between. The CDR3 has 15 residues. Germline V lookup: CDR1 SGHNT, CDR2 YYREEE (reference sequence). On this clone itself: Antigen: not known.

The origin of this receptor is a woman aged 25 to 39 with glioma. Some clones in this sample may be carry-over from other donors' samples. The starting material was peripheral blood mononuclear cells (PBMCs), obtained from a glioma patient whose treatment included an IDH1 peptide vaccine. The chain joins TRBV5-4 to TRBJ1-2; unclear D gene. In DNA form, the CDR3 reads TGTGCCAGCAGCTTGGGTGGTTTCCTGCCCTATGGCTACACCTTC. Translating it yields CASSLGGFLPYGYTF. The entire variable domain, with the rest obtained from reference TRBV5-4 and TRBJ1-2, is as follows: ETGVTQSPTHLIKTRGQQVTLRCSSQSGHNTVSWYQQALGQGPQFIFQYYREEENGRGNFPPRFSGLQFPNYSSELNVNALELDDSALYLCASSLGGFLPYGYTFGSGTRLTVV.